The sequence of this TCR beta chain was determined in a study of cytomegalovirus exposure and HLA in healthy donors. Overall study results and limits: Reported findings show TCR beta sequences accurately forecast HLA-A and HLA-B alleles in most subjects. In vitro testing confirmed three CMV-associated chains as specific for CMV antigens.

Nominal health characterized the donors when sampled, though unrecorded immune exposures were likely. This CDR3 region has 14 residues. Trimming pared 0 bases from V and 2 bases from J, leaving 6 bases between. Germline V gives CDR1 MNHEY, CDR2 SVGAGI. A word on this clone: The antigen remains unidentified.

PCR primers comprised 60 Vbeta and 13 Jbeta primers. Here immunoSEQ multiplex PCR was the method, and the copy in TCRdb shows in-frame clones only, minus some. The sample shows 50,000 or so clones, around 70% of them seen only once. The source material was PBMCs. The chain carries TRBV6-5 and TRBJ2-3; no definite D call. The source of this sequence is a woman aged 50 to 60 in good health and CMV-seronegative. Written as DNA, the CDR3 is TGTGCCAGCAGTTACTCGCACTACACAGATACGCAGTATTTT. Its protein product is CASSYSHYTDTQYF.